The text below deals with one T cell receptor beta chain. The germline CDR1 and CDR2 sequences are SGHRS and YFSETQ. The ends lost 4 bases at V and 7 bases at J; junction bases unmatched: 9. The CDR3 is made up of 14 amino acids. The data belong to a study of cytomegalovirus exposure and HLA in healthy donors. The PCR contained 60 Vbeta and 13 Jbeta primers. This table comes from immunoSEQ multiplex PCR, and its TCRdb copy is limited to in-frame clones, with some not included. The repertoire holds hundreds of thousands of clones, with 70% to 85% as singletons. Material for sequencing was PBMCs. The chain employs TRBV5-1 and TRBJ2-7, with 9 bases fitting TRBD1. The receptor's source is a woman in her 40s in good health and CMV-seronegative. In DNA, the CDR3 is TGCGCCAGCAGCCCAAGGACAGGGGACGGGGAGCAGTACTTC. It codes for CASSPRTGDGEQYF. Together with reference TRBV5-1 and TRBJ2-7, the CDR3 gives the full variable domain: KAGVTQTPRYLIKTRGQQVTLSCSPISGHRSVSWYQQTPGQGLQFLFEYFSETQRNKGNFPGRFSGRQFSNSRSEMNVSTLELGDSALYLCASSPRTGDGEQYFGPGTRLTVT.